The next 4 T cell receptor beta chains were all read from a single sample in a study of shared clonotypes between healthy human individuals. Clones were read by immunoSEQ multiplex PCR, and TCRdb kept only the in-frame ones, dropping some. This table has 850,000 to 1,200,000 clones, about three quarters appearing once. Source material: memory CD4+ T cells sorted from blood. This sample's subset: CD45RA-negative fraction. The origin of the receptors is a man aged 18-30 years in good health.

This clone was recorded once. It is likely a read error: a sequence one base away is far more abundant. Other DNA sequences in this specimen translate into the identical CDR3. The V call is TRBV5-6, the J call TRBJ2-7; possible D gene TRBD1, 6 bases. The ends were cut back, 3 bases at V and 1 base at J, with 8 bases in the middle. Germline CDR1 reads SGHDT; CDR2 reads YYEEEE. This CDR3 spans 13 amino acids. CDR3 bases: TGTGCCAGCAGCTCGGGACAATCCTACGAGCAGTACTTC. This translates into CASSSGQSYEQYF.

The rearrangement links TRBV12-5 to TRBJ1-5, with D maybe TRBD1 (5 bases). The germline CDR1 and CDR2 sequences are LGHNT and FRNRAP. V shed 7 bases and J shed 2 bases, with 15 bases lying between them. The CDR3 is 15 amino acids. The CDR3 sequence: CASALGPGGNQPQHF. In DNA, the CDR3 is TGTGCTAGTGCCCTTGGTCCGGGGGGCAATCAGCCCCAGCATTTT.

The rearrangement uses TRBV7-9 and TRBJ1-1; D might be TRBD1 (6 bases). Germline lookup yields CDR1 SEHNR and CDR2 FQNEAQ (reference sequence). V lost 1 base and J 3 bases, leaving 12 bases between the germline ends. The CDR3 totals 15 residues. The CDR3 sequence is CASSLGMDSHTEAFF. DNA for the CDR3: TGTGCCAGCAGCTTAGGTATGGACAGTCACACTGAAGCTTTCTTT.

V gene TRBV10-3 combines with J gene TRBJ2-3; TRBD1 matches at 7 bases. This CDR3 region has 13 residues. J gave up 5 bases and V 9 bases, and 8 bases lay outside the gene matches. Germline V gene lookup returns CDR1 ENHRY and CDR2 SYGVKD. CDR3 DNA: TGTGCCATGAACGGACAGGCAATAGATACGCAGTATTTT. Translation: CAMNGQAIDTQYF.